These 31 T cell receptor beta chains were all obtained from the same sample, sequenced in a study of siplizumab effects on memory and regulatory T cells. Data came from immunoSEQ multiplex PCR; TCRdb stores just in-frame clones and leaves some out. The repertoire holds approximately 98,000 clones, with roughly 94% as singletons. The material sequenced was non-Treg CD4+ T cells sorted from blood. Receptors originate from a human donor in good health.

This clone has a single count. The V and J genes are TRBV7-6 and TRBJ2-7; D remains ambiguous. The CDR3 spans 13 residues. Deletions cut 5 bases from V and 2 bases from J, with 10 bases between. Germline assignment: CDR1 SGHVS and CDR2 FNYEAQ. The CDR3, as DNA: TGTGCCAGCAGCGTTTCCGGGCCCTACGAGCAGTACTTC. Translation: CASSVSGPYEQYF.

The chain is built from TRBV7-2 and TRBJ2-7, with D unresolved. Germline values: CDR1 SGHTA, CDR2 FQGNSA. V lost 4 bases to trimming and J lost 2 bases, with 9 bases between them. The length of the CDR3 is 13 residues. CDR3 loop: CASSSLPTYEQYF. The CDR3 DNA follows: TGTGCCAGCAGCTCCCTCCCTACCTACGAGCAGTACTTC.

This chain links TRBV11-2 with TRBJ2-1, with a possible D match to TRBD2 (6 bases). The germline V gene has CDR1 SGHAT and CDR2 FQNNGV. With 5 bases removed from V and 7 bases from J, the gap between germline ends came to 21 bases. The CDR3 has 16 residues. In nucleotides, the CDR3 is TGTGCCAGCAGCCCCCGGGCTAGCGTGGTCGGGAATGAGCAGTTCTTC. Protein product: CASSPRASVVGNEQFF.

This chain joins TRBV19 and TRBJ2-7; 11 nucleotides agree with TRBD2. Per the germline V gene, CDR1 is LNHDA and CDR2 is SQIVND (reference sequence). V gave up 8 bases and J gave up 0 bases; unmatched junction bases: 18. The CDR3 has 19 amino acids. This chain's CDR3 is CASSISGSSGRQSSYEQYF. CDR3 in DNA: TGTGCCAGTTCTATCTCGGGATCTAGCGGGAGGCAGAGCTCCTACGAGCAGTACTTC.

The V and J genes are TRBV11-1 and TRBJ1-6; D unclear. Deletions cut 6 bases from V and 0 bases from J, with 6 bases between. This CDR3 has 14 residues. Germline V gene lookup returns CDR1 SGHAT and CDR2 FQDESV (reference sequence). The CDR3 here is CASRNSSYNSPLHF. Here the CDR3 DNA reads TGTGCCAGCAGGAACAGCTCCTATAATTCACCCCTCCACTTT.

The V and J genes are TRBV29-1 and TRBJ2-1, with 8 nucleotides matching TRBD2. V shed 8 bases, J shed 3 bases, and the junction held 9 bases outside the gene matches. Per the germline V gene, CDR1 is SQVTM and CDR2 is ANQGSEA. The CDR3 is 14 amino acids. The CDR3 reads CSLGGLGVYNEQFF. The CDR3 nucleotides read TGCAGCCTGGGGGGACTAGGAGTCTACAATGAGCAGTTCTTC.

V usage is TRBV28 and J usage is TRBJ1-2; possible D gene TRBD1, 5 bases. Trimming pared 10 bases from V and 2 bases from J, leaving 14 bases between. The CDR3 consists of 13 residues. The germline V gene has CDR1 MDHEN and CDR2 SYDVKM. In nucleotides, the CDR3 is TGTGCCACAGCAGGGCGAAGGAACTATGGCTACACCTTC. Translated: CATAGRRNYGYTF.

The gene calls are TRBV28 and TRBJ2-2, with 7 positions matching TRBD1. This CDR3 has 17 residues. CDR1 is MDHEN, CDR2 SYDVKM, per germline. Unmatched junction bases numbered 11, after V lost 6 bases and J lost 1 base. CDR3: CASSLRGRGRNTGELFF. The CDR3 DNA sequence: TGTGCCAGCAGCCTCAGGGGGAGAGGTAGGAACACCGGGGAGCTGTTTTTT.

The rearrangement uses TRBV27 and TRBJ2-3; no clear D. Germline loops: CDR1 MNHEY, CDR2 SMNVEV (reference sequence). The CDR3 is made up of 12 amino acids. V dropped 3 bases and J dropped 6 bases, with 7 bases sitting between them. Here the CDR3 reads CASSFVGDTQYF. CDR3 coding DNA: TGTGCCAGCAGTTTTGTAGGGGATACGCAGTATTTT.

The chain joins TRBV6-6 to TRBJ2-2; 11 nucleotides match TRBD1. The CDR3 contains 14 residues. Germline CDR1 reads MNHNY; CDR2 reads SVGAGI (reference sequence). V shed 6 bases and J 8 bases; nucleotides not matched to a gene: 5. The CDR3 DNA is TGTGCCAGCAGACCGGACAGGGGGCAAGGGGAGCTGTTTTTT. It codes for CASRPDRGQGELFF.

The rearrangement links TRBV19 to TRBJ2-2; D is ambiguous. Trimming left V 7 bases short and J 6 bases short, with 18 bases between. This CDR3 region has 15 residues. Germline CDR1 LNHDA, CDR2 SQIVND (reference sequence). The CDR3 DNA reads TGTGCCAGTACCAGGACCTCATTTGGGCCCGGGGAGCTGTTTTTT. Its translation is CASTRTSFGPGELFF.

This clone has a single count. The chain combines TRBV6-5 with TRBJ2-1; the D gene is possibly TRBD1 (6 bases). Germline V gene sequence: CDR1 MNHEY, CDR2 SVGAGI. CDR3 length: 11 amino acids. The ends were cut back, 5 bases at V and 7 bases at J, with 6 bases in the middle. For the CDR3, the DNA is TGTGCCAGCAGTCAGGGGAATGAGCAGTTCTTC. The encoded protein is CASSQGNEQFF.

This chain joins TRBV7-9 and TRBJ2-4; 8 bases line up with TRBD1. Germline CDR1 SEHNR, CDR2 FQNEAQ (reference sequence). Losses at the gene ends were 5 bases for V and 7 bases for J; bases not matched to a gene: 7. This CDR3 has 14 residues. The CDR3 reads CASSNQGAGNIQYF. DNA for the CDR3: TGTGCCAGCAGCAACCAGGGGGCAGGGAACATTCAGTACTTC.

J is TRBJ2-3 and V is TRBV7-3; D perhaps matches TRBD2 (6 bases). V lost 5 bases to trimming and J lost 2 bases, with 14 bases between them. Germline-derived CDR1 and CDR2 are SGHTA and FQGTGA. The CDR3 has 15 amino acids. The CDR3 here is CASSPRAGPTDTQYF. The CDR3 nucleotides read TGTGCCAGCAGCCCTCGGGCGGGACCCACAGATACGCAGTATTTT.

V is TRBV5-1 and J is TRBJ1-2; D gene unclear. The germline V gene encodes CDR1 SGHRS and CDR2 YFSETQ. The CDR3 runs 14 residues. V dropped 1 base and J dropped 7 bases, with 14 bases sitting between them. The CDR3 protein is CASSLLVQDAGYTF. The CDR3 DNA sequence: TGCGCCAGCAGCTTGTTAGTCCAGGATGCTGGCTACACCTTC.

This rearrangement joins TRBV4-1 to TRBJ2-2; no reliable D call. V lost 5 bases to trimming and J lost 0 bases, with 10 bases between them. This CDR3 has 15 amino acids. Per the germline V gene, CDR1 is MGHRA and CDR2 is YSYEKL. This chain's CDR3 is CASSSSLSNTGELFF. The CDR3 DNA reads TGCGCCAGCAGCTCCAGTCTATCGAACACCGGGGAGCTGTTTTTT.

DNA of the CDR3: TGTGCCAGCAGCTTAGGCCCTGGGATTTCGCTCTACGAGCAGTACTTC. The encoded protein is CASSLGPGISLYEQYF. The chain has TRBV11-2 and TRBJ2-7, with no clear D. This CDR3 is built from 16 residues. Trimming cost V 1 base and J 3 bases, with 16 bases left between them. Germline CDR1 reads SGHAT; CDR2 reads FQNNGV.

V usage is TRBV18 and J usage is TRBJ2-5; D call uncertain. The J call may be mistaken, given a closer DNA end match to TRBJ2-7. The CDR3 is made up of 13 amino acids. The germline V gene encodes CDR1 KGHSH and CDR2 LQKENI. CDR3 sequence reads: CASSPIASYEQYF. The CDR3 DNA follows: TGTGCCAGCTCACCGATCGCGTCCTACGAGCAGTACTTC.

This sequence joins TRBV30 and TRBJ1-3, with TRBD1 identical over 8 bases. With 6 bases clipped from V and 0 bases from J, the junction kept 7 bases outside the gene matches. The germline V gene has CDR1 GTSNPN and CDR2 SVGIG (reference sequence). This CDR3 is built from 15 residues. The CDR3 here is CACQDRAISGNTIYF. In DNA form, the CDR3 reads TGTGCCTGCCAGGACAGGGCAATCTCTGGAAACACCATATATTTT.

Turning to this clone: Other nucleotide sequences from this sample produce the same CDR3. This chain links TRBV5-1 with TRBJ2-5; D remains ambiguous. This CDR3 has 12 amino acids. The germline gives CDR1 SGHRS, CDR2 YFSETQ. V was clipped by 5 bases and J by 2 bases, with 7 bases between them. The DNA for the CDR3 is TGCGCCAGCAGTCTGGCTCAAGAGACCCAGTACTTC. Protein product: CASSLAQETQYF.

The V and J genes are TRBV19 and TRBJ2-5; D possibly corresponds to TRBD1 (6 bases). With 2 bases removed from V and 4 bases from J, the gap between germline ends came to 11 bases. The CDR3 is 14 residues long. The germline V gene encodes CDR1 LNHDA and CDR2 SQIVND (reference sequence). In nucleotides, the CDR3 is TGTGCCAGTAGTATACAGGGGCGCGGAGAGACCCAGTACTTC. This gives the protein CASSIQGRGETQYF.

The rearrangement joins TRBV9 to TRBJ2-7; D gene uncertain. V dropped 4 bases and J dropped 2 bases, with 13 bases sitting between them. Germline V gene lookup returns CDR1 SGDLS and CDR2 YYNGEE. This CDR3 region has 14 residues. The CDR3 bases are TGTGCCAGCAGCTTCCAATCTGTCCCCTACGAGCAGTACTTC. It is translated as CASSFQSVPYEQYF.

J is TRBJ2-1 and V is TRBV5-1; the match to TRBD1 covers 8 bases. This CDR3 spans 11 amino acids. V lost 6 bases to trimming and J lost 11 bases; unmatched junction nucleotides: 4. The germline V gene encodes CDR1 SGHRS and CDR2 YFSETQ. CDR3 loop: CASNRDRKQFF. In nucleotides, the CDR3 is TGCGCCAGCAACCGGGACAGGAAGCAGTTCTTC.

The V call is TRBV5-4, the J call TRBJ2-5; TRBD1 agrees at 7 bases. CDR1 and CDR2 (germline): SGHNT, YYREEE (reference sequence). CDR3 length equals 14 residues. After removal of 7 bases from V and 5 bases from J, the junction contained 11 bases not matched to a gene. CDR3 DNA: TGTGCCAGCGTCCACGACAGGGATCAGGAGACCCAGTACTTC. Its translation: CASVHDRDQETQYF.

The genes are TRBV28 and TRBJ1-1; D unclear. Trimming removed 7 bases from V and 2 bases from J, with 11 bases in between. CDR1 is MDHEN, CDR2 SYDVKM, per germline. The CDR3 totals 13 residues. The CDR3 loop is CASIQETNTEAFF. The CDR3 bases are TGTGCCAGCATTCAGGAGACAAACACTGAAGCTTTCTTT.

V and J are TRBV4-1 and TRBJ1-1; no reliable D call. CDR1 is MGHRA and CDR2 is YSYEKL in the germline V gene. Trimming removed 0 bases at V and 2 bases at J, with 10 bases between. The CDR3 has 15 amino acids. CDR3 protein: CASSQEERANTEAFF. The CDR3 DNA follows: TGCGCCAGCAGCCAAGAAGAGAGGGCCAACACTGAAGCTTTCTTT.

This chain joins TRBV9 and TRBJ1-1, with D possibly matching TRBD1 (5 bases). This CDR3 has 13 residues. Germline-derived CDR1 and CDR2 are SGDLS and YYNGEE. V lost 0 bases and J 11 bases, leaving 14 bases between the germline ends. Here the CDR3 DNA reads TGTGCCAGCAGCGTAGCGGCTGGGGGAAGGGCTTTCTTT. This encodes CASSVAAGGRAFF. The full variable domain, in which reference TRBV9 and TRBJ1-1 provide the parts outside the CDR3, is DSGVTQTPKHLITATGQRVTLRCSPRSGDLSVYWYQQSLDQGLQFLIQYYNGEERAKGNILERFSAQQFPDLHSELNLSSLELGDSALYFCASSVAAGGRAFFGQGTRLTVV.

Of note for this clone: An end of the junction differs from the germline gene, which may be a read error. The chain is built from TRBV5-1 and TRBJ1-3, with D perhaps matching TRBD1 (5 bases). The CDR3 is 14 residues long. CDR1 and CDR2 (germline): SGHRS, YFSETQ. The CDR3 loop reads CPSSLDGAGNTIYF. For the CDR3, the DNA is TGCCCCAGCAGCTTGGATGGGGCCGGAAACACCATATATTTT.

The V call is TRBV27, the J call TRBJ2-3, with 11 bases that match TRBD1. The CDR3 is 15 amino acids. V shed 3 bases, J shed 4 bases, and the junction held 3 bases outside the gene matches. The germline V gene has CDR1 MNHEY and CDR2 SMNVEV (reference sequence). CDR3 loop: CASSFLGQGADTQYF. CDR3 in DNA: TGTGCCAGCAGTTTTCTGGGACAGGGGGCAGATACGCAGTATTTT.

This clone has just one count. Here the CDR3 DNA reads TGTGCCAGCAGGCAACAGGGGGCCTACGAGCAGTACTTC. Protein: CASRQQGAYEQYF. The rearrangement uses TRBV6-6 and TRBJ2-7; 8 bases match TRBD1. There are 13 residues in the CDR3. With V trimmed by 6 bases and J by 2 bases, 3 bases remained unmatched. Germline V lookup: CDR1 MNHNY, CDR2 SVGAGI (reference sequence).

In this sample, this clone turned up once. The chain carries TRBV10-2 and TRBJ2-5; no clear D gene. This CDR3 has 16 amino acids. Germline-derived CDR1 and CDR2 are WSHSY and SAAADI. V was shortened by 0 bases and J by 1 base, with 12 bases between the two germline ends. The DNA of the CDR3 is TGCGCCAGCAGTGAGTCGCCCAACTGGCCCCAAGAGACCCAGTACTTC. Its protein is CASSESPNWPQETQYF.